This TCR beta chain stems from a study of cytomegalovirus exposure and HLA in healthy donors. Overall study context: About 179 million T cells yielded some 120 million unique TCR beta sequences in earlier analysis.

This clone was seen more than once but under ten times. Its antigen is as yet unknown. Regarding the study as a whole: An observed cluster of highly shared sequence variants was recorded as a likely sequencing artifact.

V was pared by 5 bases and J by 0 bases, with 13 bases of the junction left unmatched. Germline loops: CDR1 SGHVS, CDR2 FQNEAQ. This CDR3 is 17 amino acids long. Primers: 60 Vbeta forward and 13 Jbeta reverse. Produced via immunoSEQ multiplex PCR; TCRdb's table is partial and in-frame only. The sample includes 80,000 to 100,000 clones, about 80% of them seen just once. Sequenced: PBMCs. This receptor was obtained from a man aged 35 to 55 in good health and CMV-seronegative. V gene TRBV7-8 combines with J gene TRBJ2-7; 7 bases agree with TRBD1. Here the CDR3 DNA reads TGTGCCAGCAGCCTCACCTCGGGACAGATACACTCCTACGAGCAGTACTTC. Residues: CASSLTSGQIHSYEQYF. Full variable domain (rest looked up from reference TRBV7-8 and TRBJ2-7): GAGVSQSPRYKVAKRGQDVALRCDPISGHVSLFWYQQALGQGPEFLTYFQNEAQLDKSGLPSDRFFAERPEGSVSTLKIQRTQQEDSAVYLCASSLTSGQIHSYEQYFGPGTRLTVT.